This TCR beta chain stems from a study of regulatory T cells in long-lasting Graves disease. This CDR3 has 16 residues. The germline V and J ends were trimmed by 5 bases and 3 bases, with 17 bases remaining between them. Germline CDR1 and CDR2: SEHNR and FQNEAQ (reference sequence). Arm-PCR with iRepertoire HTBI primers amplified the CDR3 regions for these TCR beta libraries. MiXCR, run by TCRdb on the multiplex PCR reads, gives a single entry per CDR3 protein. Counted here are roughly 500,000 distinct CDR3 sequences, about 22% occurring once; the ten biggest clones make up roughly 7.7%. About this clonotype itself: Its specificity is unknown.

Regarding the study as a whole: Persistent Graves' disease cases displayed lower TCR diversity than newly diagnosed ones.

As to time point: persistent/refractory GD, antithyroid drugs over 5 years with positive TRAb. The TCR library was made from RNA that had been extracted from PBMCs in TRIzol. V and J are TRBV7-9 and TRBJ1-3; weak D call: TRBD1 (6 bases). This sample comprised peripheral blood mononuclear cells (PBMCs), obtained when the disease was refractory, from a patient treated with antithyroid drugs. This TCR derives from a female donor with Graves disease. The CDR3 coding sequence is TGTGCCAGCAGCCTATGGACCGGGACAATTGGAAACACCATATATTTT. The encoded protein is CASSLWTGTIGNTIYF.